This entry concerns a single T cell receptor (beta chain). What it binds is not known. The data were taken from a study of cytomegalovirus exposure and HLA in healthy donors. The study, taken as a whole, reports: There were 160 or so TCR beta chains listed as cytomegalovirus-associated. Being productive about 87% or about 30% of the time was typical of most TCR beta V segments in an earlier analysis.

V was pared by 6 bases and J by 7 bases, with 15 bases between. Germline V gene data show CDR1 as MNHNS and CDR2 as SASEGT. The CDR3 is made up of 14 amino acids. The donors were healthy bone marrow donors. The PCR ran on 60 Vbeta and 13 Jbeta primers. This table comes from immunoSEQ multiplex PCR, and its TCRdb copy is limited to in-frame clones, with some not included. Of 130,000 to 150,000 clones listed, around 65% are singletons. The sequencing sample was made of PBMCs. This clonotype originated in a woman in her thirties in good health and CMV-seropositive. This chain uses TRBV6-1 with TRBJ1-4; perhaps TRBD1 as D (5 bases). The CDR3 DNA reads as TGTGCCAGCAGGGGAGGGACTGGTAGTGAAAAACTGTTTTTT. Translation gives CASRGGTGSEKLFF.